The next 9 T cell receptor beta chains were all read from a single sample in a study of T cell responses to AZD1222 COVID-19 vaccine. Using immunoSEQ multiplex PCR, the repertoire was profiled, and TCRdb retains in-frame clones only, with some absent. The sample has about 140,000 clones; 85% to 95% are singletons. Specimen: peripheral blood, collected after recovery from COVID-19. Every receptor here comes from an adult who had recovered from COVID-19.

The CDR3 coding sequence is TGTGCCAGCAGCTCGGACAGGGGGCCGGAGGGCTACACCTTC. Translated, it gives CASSSDRGPEGYTF. The gene calls are TRBV5-4 and TRBJ1-2, with TRBD1 matching 11 bases. With 3 bases clipped from V and 8 bases from J, the junction kept 6 bases outside the gene matches. Germline CDR1 is SGHNT and CDR2 is YYREEE (reference sequence). The CDR3 totals 14 residues.

Here the CDR3 reads CASSAGLAGPSSGANVLTF. In DNA, the CDR3 is TGTGCCAGCAGTGCGGGACTAGCGGGGCCTAGCTCTGGGGCCAACGTCCTGACTTTC. This chain joins TRBV13 and TRBJ2-6, with 13 bases lining up with TRBD2. Germline V gene data show CDR1 as PRHDT and CDR2 as FYEKMQ (reference sequence). Losses at the gene ends were 6 bases for V and 0 bases for J; bases not matched to a gene: 8. This CDR3 has 19 residues.

The rearrangement links TRBV27 to TRBJ2-7; tentatively, D is TRBD2 (6 bases). This CDR3 region has 13 residues. V dropped 4 bases and J dropped 2 bases, with 9 bases sitting between them. The germline CDR1 and CDR2 sequences are MNHEY and SMNVEV (reference sequence). The CDR3 protein is CASSSGETYEQYF. The CDR3, as DNA: TGTGCCAGCAGTTCGGGGGAGACCTACGAGCAGTACTTC.

The rearrangement joins TRBV29-1 to TRBJ2-5; D gene uncertain. V lost 0 bases and J lost 11, with 13 bases in between. The germline V gene encodes CDR1 SQVTM and CDR2 ANQGSEA. CDR3 length: 12 amino acids. CDR3 amino acids: CSVEEGSLGQYF. CDR3 bases: TGCAGCGTTGAAGAGGGGTCCTTGGGACAGTACTTC.

This clone was seen just once. The chain carries TRBV6-2 or TRBV6-3 and TRBJ2-5; D is uncertain. This CDR3 has 12 residues. The germline V and J ends were trimmed by 2 bases and 3 bases, with 4 bases remaining between them. The germline V gene encodes CDR1 MNHEY and CDR2 SVGEGT. The CDR3 region is CASSYNEETQYF. CDR3 DNA sequence: TGTGCCAGCAGTTACAACGAAGAGACCCAGTACTTC.

V gene TRBV4-1 combines with J gene TRBJ2-7; weak D call: TRBD2 (5 bases). Trimming left V 4 bases short and J 4 bases short, with 23 bases between. The CDR3 totals 17 residues. Germline V gene sequence: CDR1 MGHRA, CDR2 YSYEKL. The CDR3, as DNA: TGCGCCAGCAGCCTTGGAGGCGATGGTTTGATGGCGTACGAGCAGTACTTC. It codes for CASSLGGDGLMAYEQYF.

The chain couples TRBV30 to TRBJ2-2; D perhaps matches TRBD2 (6 bases). V was pared by 2 bases and J by 7 bases, with 14 bases between. CDR1 is GTSNPN, CDR2 SVGIG, per germline (reference sequence). This CDR3 has 14 amino acids. CDR3 region: CAWSRRRGNGELFF. CDR3 bases: TGTGCCTGGAGTCGCAGACGCGGGAACGGGGAGCTGTTTTTT.

In its sample, this clone was seen once. The chain recombines TRBV4-1 with TRBJ1-3; D is uncertain. V lost 1 base and J lost 4, with 8 bases in between. This CDR3 region has 14 residues. Germline CDR1 is MGHRA and CDR2 is YSYEKL. As DNA, the CDR3 is TGCGCCAGCAGCCAAGTCAAAGGAGGAAACACCATATATTTT. It translates to CASSQVKGGNTIYF.

The V and J genes are TRBV30 and TRBJ2-2; 9 bases align to TRBD2. The CDR3 spans 15 residues. The germline V gene has CDR1 GTSNPN and CDR2 SVGIG (reference sequence). V lost 3 bases, J lost 2 bases, and 4 bases stayed unmatched. The CDR3: CAWRTLAGNTGELFF. In nucleotides, the CDR3 is TGTGCCTGGAGGACGCTAGCGGGAAACACCGGGGAGCTGTTTTTT.